This is a list of T cell receptor beta chains from one sample in a study of OX40 agonist ivuxolimab in advanced cancers. Only in-frame clones appear in the TCRdb table, and some are missing; sequencing was by immunoSEQ multiplex PCR. The data show 53,000 or so clones, over 85% seen once. Sequences were derived from CD4+ or CD8+ T cells sorted from blood, sampled in a trial of the OX40 agonist ivuxolimab. The receptors originated from an adult with an advanced solid tumor such as melanoma, head and neck, liver or kidney cancer. The CDR3 runs from the conserved cysteine through the conserved F or W. D genes are given only for firm matches. Only part of the rows carry a size: once, few, many, or a class if the clone is expanded.

J,V,size,D,CDR3,DNA
TRBJ2-2,TRBV10-1,-,-,CASSDIAGELFF,TGCGCCAGCAGTGATATAGCCGGGGAGCTGTTTTTT
TRBJ2-7,TRBV7-2,-,-,CASSLGLVVYEQYF,TGTGCCAGCAGCTTAGGACTAGTAGTCTACGAGCAGTACTTC
TRBJ2-3,TRBV4-3,-,-,CASSQSPRTDTQYF,TGCGCCAGCAGCCAGTCCCCGAGAACGGATACGCAGTATTTT
TRBJ1-2,TRBV25-1,few,-,CASSVRTDYGYTF,TGTGCCAGCAGTGTCAGGACCGACTATGGCTACACCTTC
TRBJ2-7,TRBV7-9,-,TRBD1,CASSAGQGDPYEQYF,TGTGCCAGCAGCGCCGGACAGGGGGATCCCTACGAGCAGTACTTC
TRBJ2-3,TRBV4-1,-,-,CASRFQGTHTDTQYF,TGCGCCAGCAGATTTCAGGGGACCCACACAGATACGCAGTATTTT
TRBJ2-4,TRBV19,-,-,CASSIVPGARENIQYF,TGTGCCAGTAGTATAGTTCCCGGGGCTAGGGAAAACATTCAGTACTTC
TRBJ2-7,TRBV5-4,-,-,CASVRQGEDEQYF,TGTGCCAGCGTACGACAAGGGGAGGACGAGCAGTACTTC
TRBJ2-1,TRBV7-2,once,TRBD1,CASSLALSDRGTYNEQFF,TGTGCCAGCAGCTTAGCGCTTTCCGACAGGGGGACCTACAATGAGCAGTTCTTC
TRBJ2-7,TRBV15,-,-,CATSRGTYEQYF,TGTGCCACCAGCAGAGGCACCTACGAGCAGTACTTC
TRBJ1-1,TRBV7-2,-,-,CASSLEGPGGEAFF,TGTGCCAGCAGCTTGGAGGGTCCGGGGGGTGAAGCTTTCTTT
TRBJ2-5,TRBV7-9,-,TRBD1,CASSQTGKETQYF,TGTGCCAGCAGCCAGACAGGGAAAGAGACCCAGTACTTC
TRBJ1-1,TRBV19,-,-,CASSIGSRNTEAFF,TGTGCCAGTAGTATAGGGAGTAGGAACACTGAAGCTTTCTTT
TRBJ2-1,TRBV27,-,TRBD2,CASTHGTSGGNEQFF,TGTGCCAGCACCCACGGGACTAGCGGAGGAAATGAGCAGTTCTTC
TRBJ2-5,TRBV6-5,-,-,CASSSTGNAETQYF,TGTGCCAGCAGTTCAACAGGGAATGCGGAGACCCAGTACTTC
TRBJ2-3,TRBV5-5,-,-,CASSLADSGPEYF,TGTGCCAGCAGCTTGGCTGATAGCGGACCGGAGTATTTT
TRBJ1-4,TRBV4-2,-,-,CASSQDFAGHPEKLFF,TGTGCCAGCAGCCAAGATTTCGCGGGACACCCCGAAAAACTGTTTTTT
TRBJ2-2,TRBV7-2,-,-,CASSLGVPGELFF,TGTGCCAGCAGCTTAGGGGTACCCGGGGAGCTGTTTTTT
TRBJ2-2,TRBV11-2,-,-,CASSPKVTGELFF,TGTGCCAGCAGCCCGAAAGTCACCGGGGAGCTGTTTTTT
TRBJ2-1,TRBV28,-,TRBD1,CASSALGQGREQFF,TGTGCCAGCAGTGCTTTAGGACAGGGACGCGAGCAGTTCTTC
TRBJ2-3,TRBV11-2,-,-,CASRKSTMDFFTDTQYF,TGTGCCAGCAGAAAAAGTACGATGGACTTCTTCACAGATACGCAGTATTTT
TRBJ2-1,TRBV7-7,-,TRBD2,CASSLEAGGPSDEQFF,TGTGCTAGCAGCTTAGAAGCGGGAGGGCCATCGGATGAGCAGTTCTTC
TRBJ2-7,TRBV9,-,TRBD2,CASSPRSSGRVSYEQYF,TGTGCCAGCAGCCCTCGGTCTAGCGGGAGAGTCTCCTACGAGCAGTACTTC
TRBJ2-7,TRBV4-2,-,TRBD2,CASSPDGGGEAYEQYF,TGTGCCAGCAGCCCCGATGGGGGAGGGGAGGCCTACGAGCAGTACTTC
TRBJ2-7,TRBV11-2,-,TRBD2,CASSLVSGAYYEQYF,TGTGCCAGCAGCTTAGTTAGCGGGGCCTATTACGAGCAGTACTTC
TRBJ1-2,TRBV6-5,-,-,CAARGIGYGYTF,TGTGCCGCACGGGGGATCGGCTATGGCTACACCTTC
TRBJ2-3,TRBV7-9,-,-,CASSLAASTDTQYF,TGTGCCAGCAGCTTAGCGGCGAGCACAGATACGCAGTATTTT
TRBJ2-3,TRBV11-2,once,-,CASSLKADTQYF,TGTGCCAGCAGCTTAAAAGCAGATACGCAGTATTTT